This T cell receptor (beta chain) was found in a study of breast tumors, draining lymph nodes, adjacent tissues. General study points: Compared with basal-like, luminal-like tumors shared significantly more repertoire with nontumor tissue. Data fit most tumor T cells coming from lymph node, expanding in tumor. Data only fit, rather than demonstrated, lymph node origin of most tumor T cells. Tumor TCR diversity was below lymph nodes but above nontumor tissue.

This clonotype was seen ten or more times. As yet, its antigen is unknown. Axillary draining lymph nodes of breast cancer patients supplied the node samples. TCRdb re-analysed the multiplex PCR reads in MiXCR, keeping a single row per CDR3 protein. Seen here are about 140,000 distinct CDR3 sequences, 30% to 35% observed once, and the top ten hold 2.3%. The sequenced sample consisted of axillary lymph node tissue. This sequence was found in a female donor with breast cancer. Some clones in this sample may be carry-over from other donors' samples.

The CDR3 DNA is TGTGCCAGCAGCCAGGCCGCGGGGGCTGGCTACACCTTC. It translates to CASSQAAGAGYTF. J is TRBJ1-2 and V is TRBV3-1; D possibly corresponds to TRBD1 (6 bases). Trimming pared 3 bases from V and 7 bases from J, leaving 12 bases between. This CDR3 spans 13 amino acids. Per the germline V gene, CDR1 is LGHDT and CDR2 is YNNKEL (reference sequence).